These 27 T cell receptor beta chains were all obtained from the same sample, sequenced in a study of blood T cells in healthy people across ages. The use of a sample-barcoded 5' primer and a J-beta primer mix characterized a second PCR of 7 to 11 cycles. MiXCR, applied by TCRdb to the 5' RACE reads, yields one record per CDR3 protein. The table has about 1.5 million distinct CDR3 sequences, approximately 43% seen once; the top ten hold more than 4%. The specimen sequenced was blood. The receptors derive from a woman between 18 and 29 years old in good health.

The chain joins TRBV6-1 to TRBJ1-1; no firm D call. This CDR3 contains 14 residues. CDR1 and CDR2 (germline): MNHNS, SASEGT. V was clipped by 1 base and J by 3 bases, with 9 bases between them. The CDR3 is CASSEDRGDTEAFF. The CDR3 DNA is TGTGCCAGCAGTGAAGATCGTGGTGACACTGAAGCTTTCTTT.

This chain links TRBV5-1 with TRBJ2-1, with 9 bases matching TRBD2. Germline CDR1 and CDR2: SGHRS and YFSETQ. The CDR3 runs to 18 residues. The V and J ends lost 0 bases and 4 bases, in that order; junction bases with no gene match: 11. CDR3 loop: CASSLANQRGAIYNEQFF. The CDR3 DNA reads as TGCGCCAGCAGCTTGGCCAACCAGCGGGGGGCCATTTACAATGAGCAGTTCTTC.

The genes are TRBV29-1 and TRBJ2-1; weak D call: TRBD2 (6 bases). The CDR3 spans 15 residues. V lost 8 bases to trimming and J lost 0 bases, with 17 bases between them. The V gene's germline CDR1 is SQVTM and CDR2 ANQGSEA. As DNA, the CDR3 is TGCAGCAGCCACGGCGGGGATTCCTCCTACAATGAGCAGTTCTTC. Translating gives CSSHGGDSSYNEQFF.

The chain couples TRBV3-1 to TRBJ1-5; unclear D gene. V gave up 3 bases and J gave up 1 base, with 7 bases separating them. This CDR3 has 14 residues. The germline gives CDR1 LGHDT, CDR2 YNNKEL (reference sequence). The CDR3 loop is CASSQRASNQPQHF. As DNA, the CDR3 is TGTGCCAGCAGCCAGCGGGCGAGCAATCAGCCCCAGCATTTT.

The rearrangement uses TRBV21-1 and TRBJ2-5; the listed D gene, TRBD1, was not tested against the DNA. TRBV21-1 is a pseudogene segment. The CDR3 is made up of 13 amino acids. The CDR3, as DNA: TGTGCCAGCAGCAAAGTCTGGGACAATGAGCAGTACTTC. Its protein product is CASSKVWDNEQYF.

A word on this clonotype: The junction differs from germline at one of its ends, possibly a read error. CDR3 DNA sequence: TGCGGTGCTAGAGTGGGGTCCAGCAATCAGCCCCAGCATTTT. Its protein product is CGARVGSSNQPQHF. The rearrangement uses TRBV20-1 and TRBJ1-5; D not certain. There are 14 residues in the CDR3. CDR1 and CDR2 from the germline V gene are DFQATT and SNEGSKA (reference sequence).

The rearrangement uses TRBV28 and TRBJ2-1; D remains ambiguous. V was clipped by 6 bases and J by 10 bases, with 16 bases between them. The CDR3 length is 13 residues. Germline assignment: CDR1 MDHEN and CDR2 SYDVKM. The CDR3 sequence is CASRPDLRREQFF. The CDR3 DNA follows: TGTGCCAGCAGACCCGACCTAAGAAGAGAGCAGTTCTTC.

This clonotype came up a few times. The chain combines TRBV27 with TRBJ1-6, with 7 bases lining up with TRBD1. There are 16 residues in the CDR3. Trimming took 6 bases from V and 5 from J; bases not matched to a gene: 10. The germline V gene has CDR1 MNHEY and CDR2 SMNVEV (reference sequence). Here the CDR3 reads CASSPGVGGNNSPLHF. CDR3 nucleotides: TGTGCCAGCAGCCCCGGGGTAGGGGGCAATAATTCACCCCTCCACTTT.

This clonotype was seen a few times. CDR3 in amino acids: CASSLDSQYNEQFF. In DNA form, the CDR3 reads TGCGCCAGCAGCTTGGACAGCCAATACAATGAGCAGTTCTTC. The V gene is TRBV5-1, the J gene TRBJ2-1; no clear D. From germline, CDR1 is SGHRS and CDR2 YFSETQ. Trimming removed 0 bases at V and 4 bases at J, with 8 bases between. This CDR3 is 14 amino acids long.

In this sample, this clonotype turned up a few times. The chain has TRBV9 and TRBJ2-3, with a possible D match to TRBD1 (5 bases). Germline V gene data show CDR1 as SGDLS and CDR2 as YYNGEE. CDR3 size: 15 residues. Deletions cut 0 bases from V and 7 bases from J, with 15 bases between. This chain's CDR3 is CASSVGQAGPYTQYF. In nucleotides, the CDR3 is TGTGCCAGCAGCGTAGGGCAGGCAGGGCCCTATACGCAGTATTTT. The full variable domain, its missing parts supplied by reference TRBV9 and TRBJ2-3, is DSGVTQTPKHLITATGQRVTLRCSPRSGDLSVYWYQQSLDQGLQFLIQYYNGEERAKGNILERFSAQQFPDLHSELNLSSLELGDSALYFCASSVGQAGPYTQYFGPGTRLTVL.

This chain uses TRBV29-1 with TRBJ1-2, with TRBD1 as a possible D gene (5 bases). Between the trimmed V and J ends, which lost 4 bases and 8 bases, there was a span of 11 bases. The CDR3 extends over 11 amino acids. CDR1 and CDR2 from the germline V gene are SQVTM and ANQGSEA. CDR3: CSVAMGRGYTF. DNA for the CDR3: TGCAGCGTTGCAATGGGGCGCGGCTACACCTTC.

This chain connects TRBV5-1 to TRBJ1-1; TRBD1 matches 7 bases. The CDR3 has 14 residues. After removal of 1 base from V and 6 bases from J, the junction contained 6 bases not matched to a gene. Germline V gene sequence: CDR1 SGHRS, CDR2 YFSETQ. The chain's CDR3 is CASSLWRQGSEAFF. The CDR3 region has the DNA TGCGCCAGCAGCTTGTGGCGACAGGGTTCTGAAGCTTTCTTT. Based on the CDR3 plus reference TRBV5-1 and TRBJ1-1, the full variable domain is KAGVTQTPRYLIKTRGQQVTLSCSPISGHRSVSWYQQTPGQGLQFLFEYFSETQRNKGNFPGRFSGRQFSNSRSEMNVSTLELGDSALYLCASSLWRQGSEAFFGQGTRLTVV.

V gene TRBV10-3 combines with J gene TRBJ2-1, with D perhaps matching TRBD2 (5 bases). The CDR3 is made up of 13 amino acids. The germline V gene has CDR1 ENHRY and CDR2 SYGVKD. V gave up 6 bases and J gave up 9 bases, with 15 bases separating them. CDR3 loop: CAISERGPGEQFF. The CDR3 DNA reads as TGTGCCATCAGCGAACGGGGTCCCGGTGAGCAGTTCTTC.

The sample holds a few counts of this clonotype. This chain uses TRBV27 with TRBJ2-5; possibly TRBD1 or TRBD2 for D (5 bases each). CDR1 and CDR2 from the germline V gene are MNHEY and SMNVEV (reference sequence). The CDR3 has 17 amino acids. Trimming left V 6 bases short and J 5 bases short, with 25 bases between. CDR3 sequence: CASRTFYGAASRETQYF. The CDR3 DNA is TGTGCCAGCAGAACTTTCTACGGGGCAGCCTCCCGGGAGACCCAGTACTTC.

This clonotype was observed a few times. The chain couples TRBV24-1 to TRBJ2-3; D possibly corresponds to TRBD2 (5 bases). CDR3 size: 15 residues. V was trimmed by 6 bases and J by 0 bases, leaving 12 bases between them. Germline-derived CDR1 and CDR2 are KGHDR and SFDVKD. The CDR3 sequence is CATSHEGISTDTQYF. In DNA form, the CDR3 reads TGTGCCACCAGTCACGAGGGAATTAGCACAGATACGCAGTATTTT.

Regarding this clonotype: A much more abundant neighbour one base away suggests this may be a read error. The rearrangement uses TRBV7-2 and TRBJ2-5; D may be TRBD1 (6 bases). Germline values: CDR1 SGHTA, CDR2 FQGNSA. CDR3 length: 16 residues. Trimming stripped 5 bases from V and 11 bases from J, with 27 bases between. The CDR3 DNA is TGTGCCAGCAGCGCCACAGGGCACCTCCCAGTCAATGAGCAGTACTTC. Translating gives CASSATGHLPVNEQYF.

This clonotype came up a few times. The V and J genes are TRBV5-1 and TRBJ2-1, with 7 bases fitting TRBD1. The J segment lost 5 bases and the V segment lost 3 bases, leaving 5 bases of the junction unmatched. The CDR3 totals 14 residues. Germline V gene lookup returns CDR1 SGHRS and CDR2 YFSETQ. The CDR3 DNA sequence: TGCGCCAGCAGCTATCAGGGGGTAGACAATGAGCAGTTCTTC. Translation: CASSYQGVDNEQFF.

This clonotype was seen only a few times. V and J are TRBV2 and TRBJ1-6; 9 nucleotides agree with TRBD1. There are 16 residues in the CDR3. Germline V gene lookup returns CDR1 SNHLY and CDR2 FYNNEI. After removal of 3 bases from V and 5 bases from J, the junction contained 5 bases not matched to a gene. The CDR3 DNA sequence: TGTGCCAGCAGTGACAAAAACAGGGGGCATAATTCACCCCTCCACTTT. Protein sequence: CASSDKNRGHNSPLHF.

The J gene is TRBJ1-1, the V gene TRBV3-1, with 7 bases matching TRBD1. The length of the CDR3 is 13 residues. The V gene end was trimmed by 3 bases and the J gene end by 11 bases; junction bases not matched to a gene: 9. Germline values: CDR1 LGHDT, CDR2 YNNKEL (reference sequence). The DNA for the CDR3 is TGTGCCAGCAGCCAGGGGCAGGGGGTAGAGGCTTTCTTT. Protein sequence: CASSQGQGVEAFF.

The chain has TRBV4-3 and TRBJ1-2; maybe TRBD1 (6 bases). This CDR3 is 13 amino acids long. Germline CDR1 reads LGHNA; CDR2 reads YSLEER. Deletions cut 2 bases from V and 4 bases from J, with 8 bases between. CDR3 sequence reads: CASSQTGSYGYTF. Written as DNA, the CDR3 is TGCGCCAGCAGCCAAACAGGGAGCTATGGCTACACCTTC.

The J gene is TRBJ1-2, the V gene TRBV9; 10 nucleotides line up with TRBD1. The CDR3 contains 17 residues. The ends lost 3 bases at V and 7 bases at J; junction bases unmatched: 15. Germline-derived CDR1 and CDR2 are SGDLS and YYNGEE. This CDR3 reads CASSGEGDRGIYGGYTF. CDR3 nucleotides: TGTGCCAGCAGCGGTGAGGGGGACAGGGGAATTTACGGTGGCTACACCTTC.

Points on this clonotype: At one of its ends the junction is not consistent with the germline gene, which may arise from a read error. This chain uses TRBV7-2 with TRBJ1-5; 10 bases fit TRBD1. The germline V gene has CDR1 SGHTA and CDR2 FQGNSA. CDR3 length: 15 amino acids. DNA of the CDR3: TGTGCCAGCAGGGGGGGGACAGGGGTCAATCAGCCCCGGCATTTT. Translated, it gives CASRGGTGVNQPRHF.

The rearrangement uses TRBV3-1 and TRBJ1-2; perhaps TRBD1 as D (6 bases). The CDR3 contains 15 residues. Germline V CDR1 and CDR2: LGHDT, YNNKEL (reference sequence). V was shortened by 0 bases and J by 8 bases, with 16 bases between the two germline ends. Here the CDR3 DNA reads TGTGCCAGCAGCCAAGATCATGGACAGTTCAACGGCTACACCTTC. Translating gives CASSQDHGQFNGYTF.

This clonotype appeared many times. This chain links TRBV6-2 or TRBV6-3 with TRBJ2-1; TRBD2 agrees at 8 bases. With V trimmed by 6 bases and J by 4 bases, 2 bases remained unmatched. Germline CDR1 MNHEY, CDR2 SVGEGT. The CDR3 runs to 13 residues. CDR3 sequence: CASSQREYNEQFF. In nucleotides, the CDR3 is TGTGCCAGCAGCCAGCGGGAGTACAATGAGCAGTTCTTC.

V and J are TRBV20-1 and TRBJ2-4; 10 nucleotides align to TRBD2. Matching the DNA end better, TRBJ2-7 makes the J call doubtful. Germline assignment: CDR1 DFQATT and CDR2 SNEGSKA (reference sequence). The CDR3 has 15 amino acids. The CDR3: CSARGAGLAFYEQYF. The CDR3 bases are TGCAGTGCTAGAGGGGCGGGACTAGCGTTCTACGAGCAGTACTTC.

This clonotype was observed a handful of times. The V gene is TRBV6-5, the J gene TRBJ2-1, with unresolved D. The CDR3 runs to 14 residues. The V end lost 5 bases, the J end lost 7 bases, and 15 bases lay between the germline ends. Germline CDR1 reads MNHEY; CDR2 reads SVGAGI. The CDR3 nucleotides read TGTGCCAGCAGTCGCTTGGCCCATGGGAATGAGCAGTTCTTC. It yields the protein CASSRLAHGNEQFF.

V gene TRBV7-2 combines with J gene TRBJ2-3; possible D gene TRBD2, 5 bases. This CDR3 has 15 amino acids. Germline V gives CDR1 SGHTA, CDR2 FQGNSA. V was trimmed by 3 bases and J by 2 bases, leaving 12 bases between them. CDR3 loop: CASSLRAIPTDTQYF. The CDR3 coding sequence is TGTGCCAGCAGCTTGAGGGCCATTCCCACAGATACGCAGTATTTT.